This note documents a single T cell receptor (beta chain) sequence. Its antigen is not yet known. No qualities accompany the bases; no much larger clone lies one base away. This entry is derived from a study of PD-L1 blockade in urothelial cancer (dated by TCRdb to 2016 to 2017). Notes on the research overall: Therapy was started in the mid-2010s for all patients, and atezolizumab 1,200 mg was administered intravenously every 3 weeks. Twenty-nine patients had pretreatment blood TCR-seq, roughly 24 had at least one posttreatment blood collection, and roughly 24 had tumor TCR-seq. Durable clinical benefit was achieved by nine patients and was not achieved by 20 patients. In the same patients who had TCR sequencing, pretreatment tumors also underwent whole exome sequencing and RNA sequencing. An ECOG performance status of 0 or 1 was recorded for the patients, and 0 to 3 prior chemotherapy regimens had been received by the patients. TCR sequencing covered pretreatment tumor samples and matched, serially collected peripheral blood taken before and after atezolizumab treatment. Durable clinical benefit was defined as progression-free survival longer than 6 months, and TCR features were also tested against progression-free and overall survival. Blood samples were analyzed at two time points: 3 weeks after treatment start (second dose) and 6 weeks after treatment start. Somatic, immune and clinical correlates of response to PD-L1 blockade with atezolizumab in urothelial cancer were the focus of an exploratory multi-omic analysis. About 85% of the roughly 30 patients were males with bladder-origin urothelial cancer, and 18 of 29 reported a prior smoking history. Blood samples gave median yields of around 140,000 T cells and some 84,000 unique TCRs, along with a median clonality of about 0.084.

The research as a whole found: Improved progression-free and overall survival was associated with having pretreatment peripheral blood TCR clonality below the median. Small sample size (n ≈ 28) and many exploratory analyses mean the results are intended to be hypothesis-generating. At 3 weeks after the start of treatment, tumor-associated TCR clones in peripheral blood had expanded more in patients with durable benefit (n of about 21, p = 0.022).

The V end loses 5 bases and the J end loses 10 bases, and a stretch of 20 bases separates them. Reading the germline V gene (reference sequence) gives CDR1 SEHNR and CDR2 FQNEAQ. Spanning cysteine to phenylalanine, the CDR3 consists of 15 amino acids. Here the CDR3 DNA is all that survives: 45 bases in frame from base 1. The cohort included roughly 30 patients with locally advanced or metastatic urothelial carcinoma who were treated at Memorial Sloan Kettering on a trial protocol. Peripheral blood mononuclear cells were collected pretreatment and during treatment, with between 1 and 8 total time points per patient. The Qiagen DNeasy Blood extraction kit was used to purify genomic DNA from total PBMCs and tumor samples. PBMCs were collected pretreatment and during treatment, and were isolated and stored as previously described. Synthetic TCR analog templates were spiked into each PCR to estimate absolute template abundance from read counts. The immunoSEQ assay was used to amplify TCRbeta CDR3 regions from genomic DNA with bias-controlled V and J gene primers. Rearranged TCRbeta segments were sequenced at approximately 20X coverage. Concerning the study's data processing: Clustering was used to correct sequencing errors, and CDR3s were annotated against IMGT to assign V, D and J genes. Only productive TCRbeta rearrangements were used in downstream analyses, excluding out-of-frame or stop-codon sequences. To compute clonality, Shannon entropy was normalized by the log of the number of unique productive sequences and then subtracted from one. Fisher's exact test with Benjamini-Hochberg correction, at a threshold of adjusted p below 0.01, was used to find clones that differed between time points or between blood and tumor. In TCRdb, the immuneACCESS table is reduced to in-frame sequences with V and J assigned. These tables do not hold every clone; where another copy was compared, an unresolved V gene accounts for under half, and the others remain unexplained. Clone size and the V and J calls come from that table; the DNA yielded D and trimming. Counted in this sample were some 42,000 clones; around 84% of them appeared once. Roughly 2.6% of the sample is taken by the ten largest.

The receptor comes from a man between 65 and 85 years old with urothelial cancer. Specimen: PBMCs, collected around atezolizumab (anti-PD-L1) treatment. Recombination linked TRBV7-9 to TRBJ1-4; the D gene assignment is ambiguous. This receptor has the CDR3 CASSPDGRGIGKLFF. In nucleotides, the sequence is TGTGCCAGCAGCCCAGACGGCCGAGGGATCGGAAAACTGTTTTTT.